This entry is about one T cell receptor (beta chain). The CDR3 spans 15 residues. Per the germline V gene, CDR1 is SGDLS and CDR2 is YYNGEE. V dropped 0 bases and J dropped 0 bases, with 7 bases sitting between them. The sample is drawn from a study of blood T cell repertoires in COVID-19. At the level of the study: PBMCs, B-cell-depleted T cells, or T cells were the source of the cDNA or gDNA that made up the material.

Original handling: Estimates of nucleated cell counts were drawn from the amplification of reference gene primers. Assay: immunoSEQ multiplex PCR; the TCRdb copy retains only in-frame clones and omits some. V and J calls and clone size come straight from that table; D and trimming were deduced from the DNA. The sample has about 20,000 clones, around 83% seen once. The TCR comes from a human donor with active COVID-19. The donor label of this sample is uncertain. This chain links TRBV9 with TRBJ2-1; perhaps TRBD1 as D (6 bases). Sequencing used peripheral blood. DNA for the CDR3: TGTGCCAGCAGCGTAGTGGACAGCTCCTACAATGAGCAGTTCTTC. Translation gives CASSVVDSSYNEQFF.